The 12 T cell receptor beta chains reported below all come from one sample, sequenced in a study of T cells expressing NK-cell markers. TCRdb reprocessed the 5' RACE reads and keeps a single row for each CDR3 protein, giving no DNA. The data show about 380,000 distinct CDR3 sequences, and the top ten clones hold 5.2%. The sample was blood T cells: a sorted CD56 or NKG2C T cell subset, CD4+ or CD8+ T cells, or bulk PBMC T cells (not recorded which). The receptors originated from a man aged 18-75 years in good health.

V usage is TRBV28 and J usage is TRBJ1-6; TCRdb gives TRBD1 as the D gene, but with no DNA this cannot be confirmed. The CDR3 has 15 amino acids. Germline-derived CDR1 and CDR2 are MDHEN and SYDVKM. The CDR3 is CASIEGQGNNSPLHF.

The genes are TRBV29-1 and TRBJ1-4; TCRdb's D call of TRBD1 is untestable without DNA. The CDR3 loop spans 15 amino acids. Germline V gene lookup returns CDR1 SQVTM and CDR2 ANQGSEA. CDR3 amino acids: CSVEEGAGLFEKLFF.

The V and J genes are TRBV5-1 and TRBJ1-2; TCRdb picks TRBD1, but there is no DNA to check that call. This CDR3 has 15 amino acids. The germline V gene encodes CDR1 SGHRS and CDR2 YFSETQ. The CDR3 region is CASSSLGGTEAGYTF.

The genes are TRBV2 and TRBJ1-1; TCRdb's assignment of TRBD1 cannot be checked, as there is no DNA. This CDR3 contains 12 residues. Germline V gene data show CDR1 as SNHLY and CDR2 as FYNNEI. CDR3 amino acids: CARRTGFGEAFF.

The V call is TRBV11-1, the J call TRBJ2-1; the D gene TCRdb calls, TRBD1, cannot be checked with no DNA. The CDR3 extends over 15 amino acids. CDR1 is SGHAT and CDR2 is FQDESV in the germline V gene (reference sequence). This CDR3 reads CASSLGGRVYNEQFF.

The chain carries TRBV5-1 and TRBJ2-5; TCRdb proposes TRBD1, but this gene call is untestable without DNA. CDR3 size: 16 residues. CDR1 is SGHRS, CDR2 YFSETQ, per germline. The CDR3: CASSLALETGLWTQYF.

V usage is TRBV29-1 and J usage is TRBJ2-7. The germline CDR1 and CDR2 sequences are SQVTM and ANQGSEA. This CDR3 comprises 13 residues. The CDR3 spells CSVGNSRTGEQYF.

The V and J genes are TRBV6-2 or TRBV6-3 and TRBJ2-1; the TCRdb D gene call, TRBD2, has no DNA to confirm it. CDR1 is MNHEY and CDR2 is SVGEGT in the germline V gene. The CDR3 sequence is 18 residues long. Here the CDR3 reads CASSYASGGARVQSEQFF.

V and J are TRBV5-5 and TRBJ1-1; TCRdb outputs TRBD1, but without DNA this stays unchecked. CDR3 length equals 14 residues. The germline V gene has CDR1 SGHKS and CDR2 YYEKEE (reference sequence). The CDR3: CASRTSRGNTEAFF.

The chain has TRBV2 and TRBJ1-5. CDR3 length: 14 residues. The germline V gene encodes CDR1 SNHLY and CDR2 FYNNEI. The CDR3 reads CASTFSSGNQPQHF. Variable domain in full (rest from reference TRBV2 and TRBJ1-5): EPEVTQTPSHQVTQMGQEVILRCVPISNHLYFYWYRQILGQKVEFLVSFYNNEISEKSEIFDDQFSVERPDGSNFTLKIRSTKLEDSAMYFCASTFSSGNQPQHFGDGTRLSIL.

J is TRBJ2-1 and V is TRBV20-1; TCRdb gives TRBD1 as the D gene, but with no DNA this cannot be confirmed. Germline CDR1 is DFQATT and CDR2 is SNEGSKA (reference sequence). This CDR3 has 15 residues. The chain's CDR3 is CSARAPGVGDNEQFF.

The rearrangement joins TRBV28 to TRBJ1-5; TCRdb selects TRBD1, and the lack of DNA leaves this call unchecked. The CDR3 is made up of 15 amino acids. From germline, CDR1 is MDHEN and CDR2 SYDVKM. CDR3 sequence reads: CASSPEGRGDQPQHF.